This T cell receptor beta chain originates from a study of blood T cell repertoires in COVID-19. Across the whole study: Samples taken during acute and convalescent COVID-19 were collected in the United States, Italy and Spain. From T cells, B-cell-depleted T cells, or PBMCs came the material, which was cDNA or gDNA.

CDR3 length: 14 amino acids. V shed 4 bases and J 5 bases; nucleotides not matched to a gene: 1. The germline CDR1 and CDR2 sequences are SGHNT and YYREEE (reference sequence). Authors' processing steps: For nucleated cells, counts were estimated from reference gene primer amplification. Assay used: immunoSEQ multiplex PCR; TCRdb lists only in-frame clones, some missing. The V and J calls and clone size come from that table; D and trimming were worked out from the DNA. The table shows over 250,000 clones, with about 90% occurring only once. The J gene is TRBJ2-1, the V gene TRBV5-4, with TRBD1 matching 12 bases. Sequencing used peripheral blood. The source is a woman between 40 and 55 years old who had recovered from COVID-19. CDR3 DNA sequence: TGTGCCAGCAGCGGGGACAGGGGGCACAATGAGCAGTTCTTC. Encoded protein: CASSGDRGHNEQFF.